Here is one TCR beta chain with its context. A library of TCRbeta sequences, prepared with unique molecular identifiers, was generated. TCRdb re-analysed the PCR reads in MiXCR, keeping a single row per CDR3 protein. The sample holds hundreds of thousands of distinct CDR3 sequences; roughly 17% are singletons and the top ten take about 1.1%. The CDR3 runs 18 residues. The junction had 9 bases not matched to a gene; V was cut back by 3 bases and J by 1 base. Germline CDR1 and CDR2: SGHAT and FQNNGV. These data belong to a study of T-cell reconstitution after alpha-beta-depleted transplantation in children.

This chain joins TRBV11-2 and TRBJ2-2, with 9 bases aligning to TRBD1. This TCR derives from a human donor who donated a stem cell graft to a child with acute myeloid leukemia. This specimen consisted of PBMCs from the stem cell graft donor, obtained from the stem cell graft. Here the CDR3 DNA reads TGTGCCAGCAGCTTTCGACCGCCGGGACAGGGGAACACCGGGGAGCTGTTTTTT. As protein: CASSFRPPGQGNTGELFF. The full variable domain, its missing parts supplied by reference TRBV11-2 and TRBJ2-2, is EAGVAQSPRYKIIEKRQSVAFWCNPISGHATLYWYQQILGQGPKLLIQFQNNGVVDDSQLPKDRFSAERLKGVDSTLKIQPAKLEDSAVYLCASSFRPPGQGNTGELFFGEGSRLTVL.